What follows are 30 T cell receptor beta chains derived from one specimen sequenced in a study of PD-1 blockade in classical Hodgkin lymphoma. Only in-frame clones appear in the TCRdb table, and some are missing; sequencing was by immunoSEQ multiplex PCR. The repertoire holds tens of thousands of clones, 80% to 90% seen once, with approximately 15% in the top ten. Every patient experienced relapse after autologous stem cell transplantation, and brentuximab vedotin exposure varied. The sequencing used peripheral blood mononuclear cells (PBMCs), collected at baseline. Receptors originate from a human donor with classical Hodgkin lymphoma.

This chain links TRBV6-5 with TRBJ2-1, with D uncertain. CDR1 is MNHEY, CDR2 SVGAGI, per germline. Trimming removed 1 base at V and 6 bases at J, with 16 bases between. The CDR3 runs 16 residues. The CDR3 protein is CASSYFTVGPPNEQFF. CDR3 DNA: TGTGCCAGCAGTTACTTTACAGTAGGGCCTCCCAATGAGCAGTTCTTC.

The chain is built from TRBV6-5 and TRBJ1-2; 7 nucleotides agree with TRBD1. With 6 bases clipped from V and 8 bases from J, the junction kept 9 bases outside the gene matches. Looked up from germline, CDR1 is MNHEY and CDR2 is SVGAGI. The CDR3 loop spans 13 amino acids. This CDR3 is CASRTDRDGGYTF. The CDR3 bases are TGTGCCAGCAGAACTGACAGGGATGGAGGCTACACCTTC.

V gene TRBV2 combines with J gene TRBJ2-3, with D perhaps given as TRBD1 or TRBD2 (5 bases each). V was clipped by 7 bases and J by 0 bases, with 14 bases between them. Germline loops: CDR1 SNHLY, CDR2 FYNNEI. This CDR3 region has 15 residues. CDR3 DNA: TGTGCCAGCACCCCGGGACCCAGCAGCACAGATACGCAGTATTTT. This encodes CASTPGPSSTDTQYF.

This chain links TRBV6-6 with TRBJ1-1; maybe TRBD1 (6 bases). Germline CDR1 is MNHNY and CDR2 is SVGAGI (reference sequence). The CDR3 length is 14 residues. Trimming took off 4 bases at V and 5 bases at J, with 14 bases between the two ends. In nucleotides, the CDR3 is TGTGCCAGCAGTTTAATTCAGGGGCCTACTGAAGCTTTCTTT. Its protein product is CASSLIQGPTEAFF.

The rearrangement joins TRBV4-1 to TRBJ2-1, with a possible D match to TRBD1 (6 bases). The CDR3 loop spans 14 amino acids. The germline V and J ends were trimmed by 1 base and 5 bases, with 9 bases remaining between them. Germline lookup yields CDR1 MGHRA and CDR2 YSYEKL. The CDR3 nucleotides read TGCGCCAGCAGCCAAGTGGGGGCTGACAATGAGCAGTTCTTC. Residues: CASSQVGADNEQFF.

This clone has only one observation. This rearrangement joins TRBV9 to TRBJ1-4; D call uncertain. The CDR3 covers 15 residues. CDR1 is SGDLS and CDR2 is YYNGEE in the germline V gene. Trimming removed 2 bases from V and 8 bases from J, with 16 bases in between. The CDR3: CASSVSGTGKEKLFF. DNA for the CDR3: TGTGCCAGCAGCGTTTCAGGCACTGGGAAGGAAAAACTGTTTTTT.

The J gene is TRBJ2-2, the V gene TRBV9; TRBD1 might be the D (5 bases). The CDR3 contains 14 residues. Trimming stripped 8 bases from V and 6 bases from J, with 17 bases between. Per germline, CDR1 SGDLS and CDR2 YYNGEE. CDR3: CASRRAGQSGELFF. As DNA, the CDR3 is TGTGCCAGTCGCCGGGCAGGGCAATCCGGGGAGCTGTTTTTT.

The V gene is TRBV7-8, the J gene TRBJ2-7; D could derive from TRBD1 or TRBD2 (5 bases each). From germline, CDR1 is SGHVS and CDR2 FQNEAQ. V was clipped by 3 bases and J by 2 bases, with 11 bases between them. The CDR3 has 14 residues. As DNA, the CDR3 is TGTGCCAGCAGCTTTCGGGACGGTACCTACGAGCAGTACTTC. Amino acid sequence: CASSFRDGTYEQYF.

This chain joins TRBV21-1 and TRBJ1-5; TRBD1 reflects the table's D call only, with no check against the DNA. TRBV21-1 is annotated as a pseudogene. The CDR3 covers 12 residues. CDR3 protein: CASSQGGEPQHF. The CDR3 DNA reads TGTGCCAGCAGCCAGGGTGGGGAGCCCCAGCATTTT.

This chain uses TRBV10-3 with TRBJ2-7, with 8 positions matching TRBD1. The germline V gene has CDR1 ENHRY and CDR2 SYGVKD. V was pared by 7 bases and J by 1 base, with 6 bases of the junction left unmatched. The CDR3 runs to 14 residues. CDR3 protein: CAITRGQGSYEQYF. Written as DNA, the CDR3 is TGTGCCATCACCCGAGGACAGGGATCCTACGAGCAGTACTTC.

The genes are TRBV6-5 and TRBJ2-2; D not certain. Trimming stripped 5 bases from V and 5 bases from J, with 9 bases between. CDR1 is MNHEY, CDR2 SVGAGI, per germline. CDR3 length: 13 residues. The CDR3 nucleotides are TGTGCCAGCAGTCCCCTAGAGACCGGGGAGCTGTTTTTT. Its translation is CASSPLETGELFF.

The chain links TRBV19 to TRBJ2-2; D is ambiguous. Germline CDR1 reads LNHDA; CDR2 reads SQIVND (reference sequence). Trimming shortened V by 7 bases and J by 1 base, and 13 bases separated the two germline ends. The CDR3 spans 15 residues. The CDR3 spells CASTPSSLNTGELFF. Written as DNA, the CDR3 is TGTGCCAGTACCCCTTCCAGCTTGAACACCGGGGAGCTGTTTTTT.

The V call is TRBV7-9, the J call TRBJ2-6; D call uncertain. CDR1 SEHNR and CDR2 FQNEAQ come from the germline V gene (reference sequence). Trimming took off 1 base at V and 0 bases at J, with 13 bases between the two ends. This CDR3 is 18 amino acids long. CDR3 amino acids: CASSLVPGPSSGANVLTF. The DNA for the CDR3 is TGTGCCAGCAGCTTAGTGCCAGGCCCCAGCTCTGGGGCCAACGTCCTGACTTTC.

The V and J genes are TRBV6-5 and TRBJ1-2; 7 positions match TRBD1. Germline CDR1 MNHEY, CDR2 SVGAGI. The CDR3 consists of 13 residues. Trimming cost V 6 bases and J 4 bases; bases outside gene matches: 5. CDR3 sequence (DNA): TGTGCCAGCAGAGACAGGGTGGGCTATGGCTACACCTTC. It codes for CASRDRVGYGYTF.

CDR3 in DNA: TGTGCCAGTAGCCAAGCCAGGGGTGGCAATCAGCCCCAGCATTTT. Protein: CASSQARGGNQPQHF. This chain joins TRBV19 and TRBJ1-5; perhaps TRBD1 as D (6 bases). The germline V gene has CDR1 LNHDA and CDR2 SQIVND (reference sequence). The germline V and J ends were trimmed by 6 bases and 2 bases, with 14 bases remaining between them. This CDR3 is built from 15 residues.

The genes are TRBV4-1 and TRBJ2-7, with TRBD1 matching over 9 bases. This CDR3 has 16 amino acids. Germline V gene data show CDR1 as MGHRA and CDR2 as YSYEKL. J lost 1 base, V lost 1 base, and 5 bases had no gene match. The CDR3 DNA is TGCGCCAGCAGCCAAGTCTACGGACAGGGGTCCTACGAGCAGTACTTC. The encoded protein is CASSQVYGQGSYEQYF.

This rearrangement joins TRBV11-2 to TRBJ2-5; D remains ambiguous. V lost 1 base to trimming and J lost 7 bases, with 10 bases between them. Germline V CDR1 and CDR2: SGHAT, FQNNGV. This CDR3 has 13 amino acids. DNA of the CDR3: TGTGCCAGCAGCTTAGGGCTGGAGTGGACCCAGTACTTC. It yields the protein CASSLGLEWTQYF.

V and J are TRBV25-1 and TRBJ1-2, with unresolved D. The CDR3 is 15 amino acids. V shed 1 base and J shed 4 bases, with 13 bases lying between them. The germline V gene encodes CDR1 MGHDK and CDR2 SYGVNS. The CDR3 DNA sequence: TGTGCCAGCAGTGAATTGAAGAACAACTTCTATGGCTACACCTTC. It translates to CASSELKNNFYGYTF.

V is TRBV6-5 and J is TRBJ2-7; D gene ambiguous. CDR3 length: 12 residues. The germline V gene has CDR1 MNHEY and CDR2 SVGAGI. Deletions cut 10 bases from V and 3 bases from J, with 13 bases between. The CDR3 nucleotides are TGTGCCAACGACATCGCCCTCTACGAGCAGTACTTC. This codes for CANDIALYEQYF.

CDR3 in amino acids: CATSRGPSLSYNEQFF. The CDR3 nucleotides read TGTGCCACCAGCAGGGGGCCCTCATTATCCTACAATGAGCAGTTCTTC. This chain joins TRBV15 and TRBJ2-1; D may be TRBD1 (5 bases). Germline V gives CDR1 LNHNV, CDR2 YYDKDF (reference sequence). Trimming removed 3 bases at V and 1 base at J, with 13 bases between. The length of the CDR3 is 16 residues. The entire variable domain, with the rest obtained from reference TRBV15 and TRBJ2-1, is as follows: DAMVIQNPRYQVTQFGKPVTLSCSQTLNHNVMYWYQQKSSQAPKLLFHYYDKDFNNEADTPDNFQSRRPNTSFCFLDIRSPGLGDTAMYLCATSRGPSLSYNEQFFGPGTRLTVL.

V usage is TRBV18 and J usage is TRBJ2-5; 7 positions match TRBD1. The CDR3 sequence is 15 residues long. Germline V gene sequence: CDR1 KGHSH, CDR2 LQKENI. The junction had 9 bases not matched to a gene; V was cut back by 3 bases and J by 5 bases. This chain's CDR3 is CASSPKGALGETQYF. In DNA form, the CDR3 reads TGTGCCAGCTCACCGAAGGGGGCCCTTGGTGAGACCCAGTACTTC.

The chain employs TRBV6-1 and TRBJ2-7; 8 bases are shared with TRBD1. Germline assignment: CDR1 MNHNS and CDR2 SASEGT. This CDR3 is built from 12 residues. Trimming took 3 bases from V and 9 from J; bases not matched to a gene: 4. CDR3 loop: CASSDSDRGQYF. The DNA for the CDR3 is TGTGCCAGCAGTGACTCCGACAGGGGGCAGTACTTC.

The chain joins TRBV10-1 to TRBJ1-1; 9 bases are a match to TRBD1. Germline values: CDR1 WNHNN, CDR2 SYGVQD (reference sequence). The CDR3 has 13 residues. The V and J ends lost 7 bases and 3 bases, in that order; junction bases with no gene match: 3. The chain's CDR3 is CASTRTGDTEAFF. The CDR3 DNA is TGCGCCAGCACCAGGACAGGGGACACTGAAGCTTTCTTT.

This sequence joins TRBV16 and TRBJ1-5; D not resolved. The V gene's germline CDR1 is KGHSY and CDR2 FQNENV. V gave up 4 bases and J gave up 0 bases, with 7 bases separating them. This CDR3 has 14 residues. The CDR3 region is CASSRGFSNQPQHF. In DNA form, the CDR3 reads TGTGCCAGCAGCCGAGGGTTTAGCAATCAGCCCCAGCATTTT.

This chain connects TRBV7-9 to TRBJ1-4; no firm D call. The CDR3 totals 13 residues. Between the trimmed V and J ends, which lost 6 bases and 4 bases, there was a span of 9 bases. Germline V gene data show CDR1 as SEHNR and CDR2 as FQNEAQ (reference sequence). For the CDR3, the DNA is TGTGCCAGCAGGGGTCTTGGTAATGAAAAACTGTTTTTT. Translated: CASRGLGNEKLFF.

This clone came up a few times. The chain has TRBV2 and TRBJ1-5, with D possibly being TRBD1 (6 bases). Germline CDR1 reads SNHLY; CDR2 reads FYNNEI. V was cut by 7 bases and J by 3 bases, with 10 bases left in between. The length of the CDR3 is 13 residues. CDR3 protein: CASTGQNNQPQHF. The DNA for the CDR3 is TGTGCCAGCACAGGACAGAACAATCAGCCCCAGCATTTT.

In DNA, the CDR3 is TGTGCCACCAGCAGGGGGGCTCCGATTCGCGACGAAAAACTGTTTTTT. Protein sequence: CATSRGAPIRDEKLFF. V is TRBV15 and J is TRBJ1-4; a weak D match, TRBD1 (6 bases). Germline V gene data show CDR1 as LNHNV and CDR2 as YYDKDF (reference sequence). The length of the CDR3 is 16 residues. The V end lost 3 bases, the J end lost 8 bases, and 19 bases lay between the germline ends.

This CDR3 reads CASSQGLAGVDEQFF. The DNA of the CDR3 is TGTGCCAGCAGTCAGGGACTAGCGGGGGTTGATGAGCAGTTCTTC. V gene TRBV27 combines with J gene TRBJ2-1; 14 nucleotides agree with TRBD2. The germline V gene encodes CDR1 MNHEY and CDR2 SMNVEV (reference sequence). J gave up 8 bases and V 5 bases, and 5 bases lay outside the gene matches. This CDR3 has 15 residues.

The V gene is TRBV2, the J gene TRBJ1-4; TRBD1 agrees at 8 bases. CDR1 is SNHLY, CDR2 FYNNEI, per germline. V gave up 7 bases and J gave up 8 bases; unmatched junction bases: 6. This CDR3 has 13 amino acids. The CDR3 loop reads CASKAQGGEKLFF. The CDR3 coding sequence is TGTGCCAGCAAAGCACAGGGGGGAGAAAAACTGTTTTTT.

This chain uses TRBV19 with TRBJ1-1; D ambiguous. There are 15 residues in the CDR3. The V gene's germline CDR1 is LNHDA and CDR2 SQIVND (reference sequence). Trimming stripped 6 bases from V and 2 bases from J, with 16 bases between. DNA of the CDR3: TGTGCCAGTAGAGCGGGCCCCTTGGGCAACACTGAAGCTTTCTTT. It specifies CASRAGPLGNTEAFF. The full variable domain, with the rest looked up from reference TRBV19 and TRBJ1-1, is DGGITQSPKYLFRKEGQNVTLSCEQNLNHDAMYWYRQDPGQGLRLIYYSQIVNDFQKGDIAEGYSVSREKKESFPLTVTSAQKNPTAFYLCASRAGPLGNTEAFFGQGTRLTVV.